These T cell receptor beta chains were read from a single sample in a study of human T cells and chemical hapten exposure. TCRdb re-called the RACE reads through MiXCR, storing one row per CDR3 protein. This sample has about 80,000 distinct CDR3 sequences, with 12% to 15% found just once. The sequences come from whole blood, collected in connection with sensitization to the hapten diphenylcyclopropenone (DPC). The receptor source for this set is a woman in her forties or fifties with alopecia areata. Some clones in this sample may be carry-over from other donors' samples. CDR3s include the opening cysteine and the closing phenylalanine or tryptophan.

TRBJ1-3	TRBV29-1	CSVGQPGNTIYF
TRBJ1-5	TRBV30	CAWGDSNQPQHF
TRBJ2-7	TRBV28	CASSSALTGPQYF
TRBJ2-7	TRBV7-6	CASSRDSTYEQYF
TRBJ2-1	TRBV11-2	CASSPELSSYNEQFF
TRBJ1-3	TRBV7-9	CASSFDRGNTIYF
TRBJ1-1	TRBV13	CASSDGQGGTEAFF
TRBJ2-3	TRBV19	CASSHPGSGTDTQYF
TRBJ1-1	TRBV30	CAWTVGVEAFF
TRBJ2-1	TRBV2	CASSDLGLAGGNEQFF
TRBJ2-7	TRBV7-9	CASRMGAGEQYF
TRBJ1-5	TRBV28	CASSEAQPQHF